In this sample, the clone carrying this T cell receptor beta chain turned up many times. This sample is drawn from a study of T cells in Graves' hyperthyroidism and ophthalmopathy. With 7 bases clipped from V and 2 bases from J, the junction kept 7 bases outside the gene matches. Germline CDR1 and CDR2: SQVTM and ANQGSEA. This CDR3 comprises 13 residues. The source material, RNA transcripts, was used to amplify TCR beta CDR3 regions. The primer set for the first-round RT-PCR of the TCR CDR3 was HTBI. MiXCR, applied by TCRdb to the multiplex PCR reads, yields one record per CDR3 protein. The sample consists of more than 350,000 distinct CDR3 sequences, 15% of them appearing once.

This clonotype was sampled from a woman under 40 with Graves' hyperthyroidism. The sample comprised blood. This chain uses TRBV29-1 with TRBJ2-5; 7 nucleotides agree with TRBD2. DNA for the CDR3: TGCAGCGCCCTCGGACTAGGGCAAGAGACCCAGTACTTC. Residues: CSALGLGQETQYF.